Listed here are 13 T cell receptor beta chains from one sample, sequenced in a study of cytomegalovirus exposure and HLA in healthy donors. The PCR was carried out with 60 Vbeta primers and 13 Jbeta primers. Clones were sequenced by immunoSEQ multiplex PCR, and TCRdb holds only the in-frame ones, with some missing. The sample shows approximately 190,000 clones, 75% to 90% of them seen only once. Input material: PBMCs. The origin of the receptors is a boy aged 2 to 10 in good health and CMV-seronegative.

About this clone itself: A read error may produce the germline difference seen at one junction end. The chain combines TRBV28 with TRBJ2-1, with 7 bases that match TRBD2. Germline V lookup: CDR1 MDHEN, CDR2 SYDVKM. This CDR3 is 15 amino acids long. The CDR3 DNA sequence: TGTGCCAGCAGTTTACTACTAGCGTCCTCCAATGAGCAGTTCTTC. Protein product: CASSLLLASSNEQFF. Combining the CDR3 with reference TRBV28 and TRBJ2-1 gives the whole variable domain DVKVTQSSRYLVKRTGEKVFLECVQDMDHENMFWYRQDPGLGLRLIYFSYDVKMKEKGDIPEGYSVSREKKERFSLILESASTNQTSMYLCASSLLLASSNEQFFGPGTRLTVL.

The chain uses TRBV7-6 and TRBJ2-1; D might be TRBD2 (6 bases). CDR1 is SGHVS, CDR2 FNYEAQ, per germline. V was pared by 4 bases and J by 2 bases, with 12 bases between. This CDR3 contains 15 residues. CDR3 sequence reads: CASSSTGEPYNEQFF. CDR3 sequence (DNA): TGTGCCAGCAGCTCGACGGGAGAACCCTACAATGAGCAGTTCTTC.

The J gene is TRBJ2-2, the V gene TRBV9; 9 positions agree with TRBD1. The CDR3 is 14 amino acids. Germline CDR1 reads SGDLS; CDR2 reads YYNGEE. The V segment lost 4 bases and the J segment 6 bases; nucleotides outside the gene matches: 4. The CDR3 DNA follows: TGTGCCAGCAGCAAGACAGGGGGATCCGGGGAGCTGTTTTTT. Its protein is CASSKTGGSGELFF.

The chain has TRBV29-1 and TRBJ2-1; 8 bases agree with TRBD2. Germline assignment: CDR1 SQVTM and CDR2 ANQGSEA. CDR3 size: 15 residues. V shed 7 bases, J shed 1 base, and the junction held 9 bases outside the gene matches. The CDR3 loop reads CSGGGRPPSYNEQFF. The DNA for the CDR3 is TGCAGCGGGGGCGGGAGGCCTCCTTCCTACAATGAGCAGTTCTTC.

This rearrangement joins TRBV6-6 to TRBJ2-5; 10 positions agree with TRBD1. The V segment lost 0 bases and the J segment 11 bases; nucleotides outside the gene matches: 6. This CDR3 comprises 14 residues. Germline assignment: CDR1 MNHNY and CDR2 SVGAGI (reference sequence). The CDR3: CASSYSGQGWEQYF. The CDR3 DNA follows: TGTGCCAGCAGTTACTCGGGACAGGGGTGGGAGCAGTACTTC.

The chain links TRBV9 to TRBJ1-2; no reliable D call. In germline, CDR1 is SGDLS, CDR2 YYNGEE. The V and J ends lost 5 bases and 4 bases respectively, with 9 bases between them. CDR3 length: 12 amino acids. The CDR3 DNA reads as TGTGCCAGCAGGCAGGAACCCTATGGCTACACCTTC. Residues: CASRQEPYGYTF.

CDR3 sequence reads: CASSLESWGQPRDGYTF. In DNA form, the CDR3 reads TGTGCCAGCAGCCTAGAATCCTGGGGACAACCGAGGGATGGCTACACCTTC. The V call is TRBV5-4, the J call TRBJ1-2; D perhaps matches TRBD1 (6 bases). The CDR3 is 17 residues long. CDR1 and CDR2 (germline): SGHNT, YYREEE (reference sequence). Trimming shortened V by 4 bases and J by 6 bases, and 25 bases separated the two germline ends.

This clone turned up a few times. The chain employs TRBV6-5 and TRBJ1-6, with no clear D. This CDR3 contains 12 residues. V lost 4 bases and J 9 bases, leaving 7 bases between the germline ends. Per the germline V gene, CDR1 is MNHEY and CDR2 is SVGAGI. The CDR3 sequence is CASSLRGSPLHF. The DNA of the CDR3 is TGTGCCAGCAGTTTGCGCGGTTCACCCCTCCACTTT.

This chain joins TRBV29-1 and TRBJ2-3, with D maybe TRBD1 (7 bases). The germline gives CDR1 SQVTM, CDR2 ANQGSEA. Trimming left V 1 base short and J 9 bases short, with 17 bases between. This CDR3 region has 14 residues. As DNA, the CDR3 is TGCAGCGTTGAAGTTGGGCAGGGGGGCGGCACGCAGTATTTT. Residues: CSVEVGQGGGTQYF.

A single count supports this clone. CDR3 nucleotide sequence: TGTGCCAGCAGCGTAGGGCCAGGAGGGAGTTCACCCCTCCACTTT. The encoded protein is CASSVGPGGSSPLHF. The genes are TRBV9 and TRBJ1-6; D remains ambiguous. The V gene lost 0 bases and the J gene lost 9 bases, with 13 bases spanning the gap. CDR3 length equals 15 residues. Germline V gene data show CDR1 as SGDLS and CDR2 as YYNGEE.

The CDR3 bases are TGTGCCAGCACCATGACGGGGGACAATCAGCCCCAGCATTTT. Translated: CASTMTGDNQPQHF. This rearrangement joins TRBV28 to TRBJ1-5, with a possible D match to TRBD1 (5 bases). Germline assignment: CDR1 MDHEN and CDR2 SYDVKM. The CDR3 covers 14 residues. Trimming removed 7 bases from V and 3 bases from J, with 13 bases in between.

The rearrangement links TRBV27 to TRBJ2-3; D is uncertain. This CDR3 spans 14 amino acids. The germline V gene encodes CDR1 MNHEY and CDR2 SMNVEV (reference sequence). V shed 6 bases and J shed 1 base, with 11 bases lying between them. The CDR3 reads CASSWQYGTDTQYF. The DNA for the CDR3 is TGTGCCAGCAGCTGGCAATACGGCACAGATACGCAGTATTTT.

This clone was detected only a few times. J is TRBJ1-1 and V is TRBV5-1; possible D gene TRBD1, 5 bases. The CDR3 loop spans 15 amino acids. Trimming shortened V by 0 bases and J by 4 bases, and 13 bases separated the two germline ends. CDR1 is SGHRS and CDR2 is YFSETQ in the germline V gene. The CDR3 reads CASSLAAGVSTEAFF. The CDR3 DNA is TGCGCCAGCAGCTTGGCTGCGGGGGTGAGCACTGAAGCTTTCTTT.